Detailed here is one T cell receptor beta chain. Its antigen is undetermined. The data belong to a study of identical twins. Study-wide points: Cord blood's abundant beta clonotypes had fewer insertions, unlike memory repertoires. Part of the zero-insertion signal could reflect confounding by invariant MAIT and iNKT cells.

Unique molecular identifiers were present on cDNA, and template switching added a universal primer site. MiXCR, applied by TCRdb to the 5' RACE reads, yields one record per CDR3 protein. The table has more than 400,000 distinct CDR3 sequences, 15% seen once. In addition, the sample was reused for a study of yellow fever vaccine responses in identical twins.

This receptor was identified in a woman aged 18-35 years in good health. Sequencing was performed on CD4+ T cells sorted from blood.

CDR3 DNA sequence: TGTGCCAGCAGGGTAACGAGCAGGCGGGGGGGCGGCAGCAATGAGCAGTTCTTC. This codes for CASRVTSRRGGGSNEQFF. The chain combines TRBV11-2 with TRBJ2-1; TRBD2 matches at 9 bases. The germline gives CDR1 SGHAT, CDR2 FQNNGV. With V trimmed by 6 bases and J by 6 bases, 18 bases remained unmatched. The CDR3 has 18 residues. The full variable domain, with the rest looked up from reference TRBV11-2 and TRBJ2-1, is EAGVAQSPRYKIIEKRQSVAFWCNPISGHATLYWYQQILGQGPKLLIQFQNNGVVDDSQLPKDRFSAERLKGVDSTLKIQPAKLEDSAVYLCASRVTSRRGGGSNEQFFGPGTRLTVL.